The 20 T cell receptor beta chains below all came from one sample that was sequenced in a study of T cells after yellow fever vaccination. Each CDR3 protein gets one entry after TCRdb re-called the 5' RACE reads with MiXCR. The sample yields 500,000 to 650,000 distinct CDR3 sequences, around a sixth seen once. Here the sequenced sample was PBMCs, taken 5 to 6 days after the first yellow fever vaccination. The receptors stem from a man between 18 and 29 years old who received the YFV17D yellow fever vaccine.

J is TRBJ1-4 and V is TRBV4-1, with D unclear. The CDR3 covers 15 residues. V lost 4 bases to trimming and J lost 4 bases, with 13 bases between them. The germline V gene has CDR1 MGHRA and CDR2 YSYEKL. CDR3 protein: CASSPPGSINEKLFF. The CDR3, as DNA: TGCGCCAGCAGCCCGCCGGGGTCCATTAATGAAAAACTGTTTTTT.

This clonotype appeared a few times. The chain combines TRBV4-1 with TRBJ2-1; weak D call: TRBD2 (5 bases). The CDR3 spans 15 residues. Germline V gene lookup returns CDR1 MGHRA and CDR2 YSYEKL. Trimming took off 0 bases at V and 7 bases at J, with 13 bases between the two ends. CDR3 loop: CASSQDPGYYNEQFF. CDR3 DNA sequence: TGCGCCAGCAGCCAAGATCCGGGGTATTATAATGAGCAGTTCTTC.

The V gene is TRBV27, the J gene TRBJ1-5; 10 nucleotides match TRBD1. V dropped 8 bases and J dropped 5; count of bases not matched to a gene: 6. Germline lookup yields CDR1 MNHEY and CDR2 SMNVEV (reference sequence). There are 14 residues in the CDR3. In DNA, the CDR3 is TGTGCCAGCGCCCGGGACAGGGGTTATCAGCCCCAGCATTTT. Protein product: CASARDRGYQPQHF.

In this sample, this clonotype turned up many times. The V call is TRBV3-1, the J call TRBJ1-1; unclear D gene. CDR3 size: 13 residues. With 3 bases removed from V and 1 base from J, the gap between germline ends came to 6 bases. Germline V gene lookup returns CDR1 LGHDT and CDR2 YNNKEL (reference sequence). The CDR3 DNA sequence: TGTGCCAGCAGCCACAGACAGAACACTGAAGCTTTCTTT. Translation gives CASSHRQNTEAFF.

The V gene is TRBV7-2, the J gene TRBJ2-5; D possibly uses TRBD1 or TRBD2 (5 bases each). CDR3 length equals 14 residues. CDR1 and CDR2 (germline): SGHTA, FQGNSA. V lost 5 bases to trimming and J lost 5 bases, with 15 bases between them. CDR3 protein: CASSAGLKGETQYF. As DNA, the CDR3 is TGTGCCAGCAGCGCGGGTCTAAAGGGGGAGACCCAGTACTTC.

The chain carries TRBV6-2 or TRBV6-3 and TRBJ2-7, with D perhaps TRBD1 (6 bases). This CDR3 is built from 17 residues. Germline loops: CDR1 MNHEY, CDR2 SVGEGT. V gave up 0 bases and J gave up 1 base, with 16 bases separating them. Here the CDR3 reads CASSYSPWGRRSYEQYF. DNA for the CDR3: TGTGCCAGCAGTTACTCCCCGTGGGGGCGGAGGTCCTACGAGCAGTACTTC.

CDR3 nucleotide sequence: TGCGCCAGCAGCCTCGGACAGGGTGGGGTTTGGCCCCAGCATTTT. Its protein is CASSLGQGGVWPQHF. V is TRBV4-1 and J is TRBJ1-5, with TRBD1 matching over 8 bases. Germline loops: CDR1 MGHRA, CDR2 YSYEKL. CDR3 size: 15 residues. The ends lost 4 bases at V and 9 bases at J; junction bases unmatched: 11.

This clonotype was counted between two and nine times. The chain links TRBV3-1 to TRBJ2-4; a weak D match, TRBD2 (5 bases). V was shortened by 1 base and J by 7 bases, with 14 bases between the two germline ends. CDR1 and CDR2 from the germline V gene are LGHDT and YNNKEL (reference sequence). CDR3 length equals 15 residues. The CDR3 loop reads CASSQGSGVRNIQYF. CDR3 bases: TGTGCCAGCAGCCAAGGCTCCGGGGTAAGGAACATTCAGTACTTC.

This clonotype was observed a few times. This chain links TRBV5-6 with TRBJ2-5; 11 nucleotides align to TRBD1. The length of the CDR3 is 16 residues. CDR1 SGHDT and CDR2 YYEEEE come from the germline V gene. J was trimmed by 5 bases and V by 2 bases; bases with no gene match: 8. The CDR3 sequence: CASSFRTGGILETQYF. DNA of the CDR3: TGTGCCAGCAGCTTTCGGACAGGGGGCATTTTGGAGACCCAGTACTTC.

This clonotype showed up just a few times. CDR3 sequence (DNA): TGTGCCAGCAGCCCGGCGCGGACTAGCGGGGGCACAGATACGCAGTATTTT. It specifies CASSPARTSGGTDTQYF. V usage is TRBV5-5 and J usage is TRBJ2-3, with 12 bases aligning to TRBD2. Germline-derived CDR1 and CDR2 are SGHKS and YYEKEE (reference sequence). V lost 4 bases, J lost 1 base, and 7 bases stayed unmatched. This CDR3 has 17 residues.

This clonotype has at least ten counts. V gene TRBV4-1 combines with J gene TRBJ2-2; 7 nucleotides line up with TRBD1. The CDR3 is 14 amino acids. J was trimmed by 4 bases and V by 4 bases; bases with no gene match: 3. The germline V gene encodes CDR1 MGHRA and CDR2 YSYEKL. The CDR3 DNA reads as TGCGCCAGCAGCCGGGGACAGACCACCGGGGAGCTGTTTTTT. This codes for CASSRGQTTGELFF.

The chain has TRBV7-9 and TRBJ2-2; D possibly corresponds to TRBD1 (7 bases). The germline V and J ends were trimmed by 5 bases and 5 bases, with 18 bases remaining between them. CDR3 length: 16 amino acids. In germline, CDR1 is SEHNR, CDR2 FQNEAQ (reference sequence). CDR3 nucleotide sequence: TGTGCCAGCAGCACACCAGGGGGGCCGGGGACCGGGGAGCTGTTTTTT. This translates into CASSTPGGPGTGELFF.

This clonotype was seen a few times. CDR3 DNA sequence: TGCAGTGCCACTGGACTGGGGTTAGCGGGGTCCTACGAGCAGTACTTC. Translated: CSATGLGLAGSYEQYF. This rearrangement joins TRBV20-1 to TRBJ2-7; 8 nucleotides line up with TRBD2. The V and J ends lost 6 bases and 1 base, in that order; junction bases with no gene match: 14. Per the germline V gene, CDR1 is DFQATT and CDR2 is SNEGSKA (reference sequence). This CDR3 has 16 amino acids.

The chain employs TRBV5-6 and TRBJ2-7; 13 bases line up with TRBD2. V lost 4 bases to trimming and J lost 2 bases; unmatched junction nucleotides: 6. Germline lookup yields CDR1 SGHDT and CDR2 YYEEEE. This CDR3 contains 16 residues. The CDR3: CASSRGLAGIPYEQYF. In nucleotides, the CDR3 is TGTGCCAGCAGCCGGGGACTAGCGGGGATACCCTACGAGCAGTACTTC.

The gene calls are TRBV20-1 and TRBJ2-1; 7 nucleotides align to TRBD1. Looked up from germline, CDR1 is DFQATT and CDR2 is SNEGSKA (reference sequence). The CDR3 contains 15 residues. V dropped 4 bases and J dropped 4; count of bases not matched to a gene: 10. The CDR3 DNA sequence: TGCAGTGCTACTCACCGGGACAGTAATTACAATGAGCAGTTCTTC. Translating gives CSATHRDSNYNEQFF.

In DNA, the CDR3 is TGTGCCAGCAGCGTTCAGGGGAATAGTTACAATGAGCAGTTCTTC. Protein: CASSVQGNSYNEQFF. V gene TRBV11-2 combines with J gene TRBJ2-1; D is perhaps TRBD1 (6 bases). The CDR3 contains 15 residues. Germline loops: CDR1 SGHAT, CDR2 FQNNGV. Trimming left V 5 bases short and J 4 bases short, with 15 bases between.

The gene calls are TRBV4-2 and TRBJ2-7, with TRBD2 matching 8 bases. The CDR3 runs to 15 residues. V dropped 0 bases and J dropped 5; count of bases not matched to a gene: 6. Germline CDR1 is LGHNA and CDR2 is YNFKEQ. The DNA for the CDR3 is TGTGCCAGCAGCCAAGATCCCGGGGGGGGCGACGAGCAGTACTTC. Amino acids: CASSQDPGGGDEQYF.

The V and J genes are TRBV5-4 and TRBJ2-7, with 8 bases identical to TRBD1. The CDR3 contains 15 residues. V was pared by 3 bases and J by 0 bases, with 5 bases of the junction left unmatched. Germline V gives CDR1 SGHNT, CDR2 YYREEE (reference sequence). CDR3: CASSSADRGSYEQYF. For the CDR3, the DNA is TGTGCCAGCAGCTCGGCAGACAGGGGCTCCTACGAGCAGTACTTC.

This clonotype was picked up a small number of times. The chain links TRBV6-2 or TRBV6-3 to TRBJ2-7; a weak D match, TRBD1 (6 bases). Germline V gene sequence: CDR1 MNHEY, CDR2 SVGEGT. V lost 5 bases to trimming and J lost 9 bases, with 17 bases between them. There are 13 residues in the CDR3. As DNA, the CDR3 is TGTGCCAGCAGTCGGGACACCGCGCCGGGGCAGTACTTC. Its protein product is CASSRDTAPGQYF.

The DNA for the CDR3 is TGTGCCAGCATGGCGGGAGATACGCAGTATTTT. Its protein product is CASMAGDTQYF. The chain links TRBV6-6 to TRBJ2-3, with D perhaps TRBD2 (5 bases). Trimming took 7 bases from V and 5 from J, leaving 7 bases between them. CDR3 length: 11 amino acids. Germline CDR1 MNHNY, CDR2 SVGAGI (reference sequence).